This TCR beta chain was obtained from a study of CD8 T cells in Susac syndrome. RNA in amounts of roughly 0.5 to 1 ug was reverse transcribed with random hexamers. Amplification of TCR beta CDR3 across 54 Vbeta and 13 Jbeta was performed with immunoSEQ multiplex PCR. TCRdb independently ran MiXCR on the immunoSEQ multiplex PCR reads; one entry per CDR3 protein. Among a few hundred thousand distinct CDR3 sequences, around 85% were seen once, and the ten largest hold about 0.12%. In blood CD8+ and CD4+ T cells, TCR beta underwent sequencing. The multiple sclerosis controls were treatment-naive patients, and their relapsing-remitting disease was stable or active. TEMRA cells were enriched by FACS, and CD4+ and CD8+ T cells were negatively isolated. This clonotype appeared a single time. The CDR3 runs 13 residues.

The sample comprised CD8+ T cells from PBMCs. The clonotype originates from a human donor with multiple sclerosis. V and J are TRBV21-1 and TRBJ1-2; the DNA was not used to check the table's D call, TRBD1. TRBV21-1 is designated a pseudogene. The CDR3 sequence: CASSHTGGYGYTF. The CDR3 region has the DNA TGTGCCAGCAGCCACACAGGGGGCTATGGCTACACCTTC.